The 27 T cell receptor beta chains in this list originate from one sample, sequenced in a study of T cells after yellow fever vaccination. TCRdb reprocessed the 5' RACE reads with MiXCR, giving one entry per CDR3 protein. The sample holds approximately 510,000 distinct CDR3 sequences, just over 20% seen once. Material: PBMCs, obtained 20 to 25 days after the first yellow fever vaccination. The receptors were gathered from a man in his late teens or twenties who received the YFV17D yellow fever vaccine.

This sequence joins TRBV10-3 and TRBJ2-1; D is possibly TRBD2 (7 bases). The CDR3 runs to 16 residues. Germline CDR1 and CDR2: ENHRY and SYGVKD. Trimming left V 2 bases short and J 0 bases short, with 11 bases between. Written as DNA, the CDR3 is TGTGCCATCAGTGAGCGGGGGGCGAGCTCCTACAATGAGCAGTTCTTC. Its translation is CAISERGASSYNEQFF.

This clonotype has more than one count but fewer than ten. The chain links TRBV7-9 to TRBJ2-3; D is possibly TRBD1 (6 bases). The CDR3 runs 14 residues. CDR1 and CDR2 (germline): SEHNR, FQNEAQ (reference sequence). V shed 5 bases and J shed 5 bases, with 14 bases lying between them. The CDR3 DNA sequence: TGTGCCAGCAGCGCTCGGACAGAGGGAGATACGCAGTATTTT. It encodes CASSARTEGDTQYF. The complete variable domain, with remaining parts taken from reference TRBV7-9 and TRBJ2-3, reads DTGVSQNPRHKITKRGQNVTFRCDPISEHNRLYWYRQTLGQGPEFLTYFQNEAQLEKSRLLSDRFSAERPKGSFSTLEIQRTEQGDSAMYLCASSARTEGDTQYFGPGTRLTVL.

This sequence joins TRBV20-1 and TRBJ2-1, with D unresolved. Germline V gives CDR1 DFQATT, CDR2 SNEGSKA (reference sequence). This CDR3 contains 17 residues. Trimming shortened V by 2 bases and J by 0 bases, and 17 bases separated the two germline ends. The chain's CDR3 is CSARKPESTGSYNEQFF. DNA of the CDR3: TGCAGTGCTAGAAAACCGGAGTCTACGGGCTCCTACAATGAGCAGTTCTTC.

This clonotype was seen more than once but under ten times. The J gene is TRBJ1-2, the V gene TRBV4-3, with 7 bases that match TRBD1. Trimming took 3 bases from V and 6 from J; bases not matched to a gene: 4. The CDR3 contains 13 residues. CDR1 is LGHNA and CDR2 is YSLEER in the germline V gene. The chain's CDR3 is CASSQTGLHGYTF. CDR3 DNA: TGCGCCAGCAGCCAGACAGGGTTACATGGCTACACCTTC.

This clonotype occurred many times. The CDR3 nucleotides read TGTGCCAGCAGGCCCGTAGGGGGTCCCAACCAAGAGACCCAGTACTTC. Amino acid sequence: CASRPVGGPNQETQYF. V is TRBV5-6 and J is TRBJ2-5; D might be TRBD1 (6 bases). V was trimmed by 5 bases and J by 0 bases, leaving 17 bases between them. CDR1 SGHDT and CDR2 YYEEEE come from the germline V gene. CDR3 length: 16 residues.

This chain connects TRBV7-9 to TRBJ2-3; TRBD1 matches at 9 bases. Trimming at V came to 3 bases and at J to 3 bases, leaving 10 bases not matched to a gene. There are 17 residues in the CDR3. CDR1 SEHNR and CDR2 FQNEAQ come from the germline V gene (reference sequence). CDR3 loop: CASSFPDSGTGTDTQYF. CDR3 bases: TGTGCCAGCAGCTTCCCTGACTCCGGGACAGGGACAGATACGCAGTATTTT.

This clonotype turned up a few times. As DNA, the CDR3 is TGTGCCACCCCCCCAAATAGGGACGTTAGCTCCTACAATGAGCAGTTCTTC. Amino acids: CATPPNRDVSSYNEQFF. V gene TRBV24-1 combines with J gene TRBJ2-1; D is perhaps TRBD1 or TRBD2 (5 bases each). Germline lookup yields CDR1 KGHDR and CDR2 SFDVKD. CDR3 length equals 17 residues. V shed 9 bases and J shed 0 bases, with 20 bases lying between them.

This clonotype showed up just a few times. In DNA, the CDR3 is TGTGCCACCAGTGAGAGCCACAGGGGGGGCCCAGATACGCAGTATTTT. Translated, it gives CATSESHRGGPDTQYF. V is TRBV24-1 and J is TRBJ2-3, with D tentatively TRBD1 (8 bases). CDR1 and CDR2 (germline): KGHDR, SFDVKD. The germline V and J ends were trimmed by 4 bases and 4 bases, with 17 bases remaining between them. There are 16 residues in the CDR3.

The sample holds a few counts of this clonotype. V gene TRBV5-1 combines with J gene TRBJ2-1, with D unclear. CDR3 size: 15 residues. With 1 base removed from V and 5 bases from J, the gap between germline ends came to 13 bases. Germline CDR1 is SGHRS and CDR2 is YFSETQ. The CDR3 nucleotides are TGCGCCAGCAGCTTGTTCACCGCTCGGGACAATGAGCAGTTCTTC. Translated: CASSLFTARDNEQFF.

J is TRBJ2-1 and V is TRBV20-1; D might be TRBD2 (6 bases). Trimming took off 1 base at V and 7 bases at J, with 20 bases between the two ends. The CDR3 is 16 residues long. Germline V gene lookup returns CDR1 DFQATT and CDR2 SNEGSKA (reference sequence). The CDR3 loop is CSARGLAKAGTNEQFF. CDR3 nucleotides: TGCAGTGCTAGAGGGCTAGCAAAAGCGGGTACAAATGAGCAGTTCTTC.

This clonotype has more than one count but fewer than ten. This chain joins TRBV10-3 and TRBJ2-6, with D possibly TRBD1 on 6 matching bases. CDR3 length equals 14 residues. Trimming cost V 2 bases and J 10 bases, with 12 bases left between them. The germline V gene encodes CDR1 ENHRY and CDR2 SYGVKD. DNA of the CDR3: TGTGCCATCAGTGAGGGGGGCAGGGGAAACGTCCTGACTTTC. It is translated as CAISEGGRGNVLTF.

This clonotype was found a few times. The rearrangement links TRBV21-1 to TRBJ2-6; no check of the table's D call, TRBD1, against the DNA was made. TRBV21-1 is marked as a pseudogene. This CDR3 is 18 amino acids long. The chain's CDR3 is CASEMSGQAFSGANVLTF. The CDR3 DNA is TGTGCCAGCGAAATGTCCGGACAGGCCTTTTCTGGGGCCAACGTCCTGACTTTC.

The chain combines TRBV29-1 with TRBJ2-3; perhaps TRBD2 as D (5 bases). The V and J ends lost 4 bases and 2 bases respectively, with 10 bases between them. In germline, CDR1 is SQVTM, CDR2 ANQGSEA. The CDR3 runs 13 residues. The chain's CDR3 is CSVVPGVTDTQYF. The CDR3, as DNA: TGCAGCGTTGTACCCGGGGTCACAGATACGCAGTATTTT.

The chain joins TRBV7-3 to TRBJ1-2; a weak D match, TRBD1 (5 bases). Germline CDR1 and CDR2: SGHTA and FQGTGA. V was clipped by 5 bases and J by 2 bases, with 12 bases between them. This CDR3 is 14 amino acids long. Here the CDR3 DNA reads TGTGCCAGCAGCCAGAACGGGGGGAACTATGGCTACACCTTC. This encodes CASSQNGGNYGYTF.

The chain is built from TRBV6-5 and TRBJ2-5; no firm D call. Looked up from germline, CDR1 is MNHEY and CDR2 is SVGAGI. The CDR3 runs 17 residues. V was shortened by 5 bases and J by 2 bases, with 21 bases between the two germline ends. The CDR3 DNA is TGTGCCAGCAGTCACGTGGCCTCCCCACGGCGGCAAGAGACCCAGTACTTC. It translates to CASSHVASPRRQETQYF.

The chain links TRBV7-2 to TRBJ2-7; the D is unclear. V gave up 0 bases and J gave up 4 bases, with 13 bases separating them. The CDR3 spans 15 residues. CDR1 and CDR2 (germline): SGHTA, FQGNSA. The DNA of the CDR3 is TGTGCCAGCAGCTTAGCCCTACATGTCATGTACGAGCAGTACTTC. Encoded protein: CASSLALHVMYEQYF.

This clonotype turned up a few times. The chain joins TRBV12-3 or TRBV12-4 to TRBJ2-7; D is undetermined. V was pared by 3 bases and J by 5 bases, with 14 bases between. The CDR3 is 14 residues long. CDR3 DNA: TGTGCCAGCAGTTTTCAAGGGTTCGTAGACGAGCAGTACTTC. Translation gives CASSFQGFVDEQYF.

The chain links TRBV4-2 to TRBJ1-1, with unresolved D. Germline-derived CDR1 and CDR2 are LGHNA and YNFKEQ. Between the trimmed V and J ends, which lost 0 bases and 1 base, there was a span of 3 bases. The CDR3 contains 13 residues. CDR3: CASSQEKNTEAFF. The CDR3 coding sequence is TGTGCCAGCAGCCAAGAAAAGAACACTGAAGCTTTCTTT.

This clonotype was observed a few times. This chain uses TRBV4-2 with TRBJ2-1; TRBD2 matches 8 bases. Germline CDR1 and CDR2: LGHNA and YNFKEQ. V was clipped by 4 bases and J by 0 bases; unmatched bases: 11. This CDR3 is 18 amino acids long. Here the CDR3 reads CASSPMRGVMSSYNEQFF. The CDR3 DNA is TGTGCCAGCAGCCCAATGCGGGGGGTCATGTCCTCCTACAATGAGCAGTTCTTC.

This clonotype showed up just a few times. This chain joins TRBV27 and TRBJ2-2, with 9 bases fitting TRBD1. V shed 3 bases and J 6 bases; nucleotides not matched to a gene: 8. CDR1 and CDR2 (germline): MNHEY, SMNVEV (reference sequence). The CDR3 runs to 16 residues. DNA for the CDR3: TGTGCCAGCAGTTTCTACAGGGGGCTGAATGCCGGGGAGCTGTTTTTT. This codes for CASSFYRGLNAGELFF.

In this sample, this clonotype turned up a few times. The chain uses TRBV7-9 and TRBJ2-7, with 8 bases identical to TRBD1. The CDR3 runs 16 residues. Losses at the gene ends were 2 bases for V and 1 base for J; bases not matched to a gene: 7. Germline V lookup: CDR1 SEHNR, CDR2 FQNEAQ (reference sequence). The CDR3 DNA is TGTGCCAGCAGCTTATATCCAGGGGGCATGTCCTACGAGCAGTACGTC. Translating gives CASSLYPGGMSYEQYV.

The table lists this clonotype with a few counts. The genes are TRBV6-6 and TRBJ2-1, with no clear D. V lost 2 bases and J 10 bases, leaving 12 bases between the germline ends. CDR3 length: 13 amino acids. Germline CDR1 is MNHNY and CDR2 is SVGAGI (reference sequence). CDR3 coding DNA: TGTGCCAGCAGTTACGCTCACGTGAGGGAGCAGTTCTTC. Translating gives CASSYAHVREQFF.

V is TRBV6-1 and J is TRBJ1-4; D is uncertain. The CDR3 spans 13 residues. Deletions cut 6 bases from V and 8 bases from J, with 13 bases between. Germline CDR1 reads MNHNS; CDR2 reads SASEGT. In DNA, the CDR3 is TGTGCCAGCAGAGGAGACGGACGGGAAAAACTGTTTTTT. The encoded protein is CASRGDGREKLFF.

This chain uses TRBV6-1 with TRBJ2-2; perhaps TRBD1 as D (6 bases). Germline values: CDR1 MNHNS, CDR2 SASEGT. The ends were cut back, 6 bases at V and 3 bases at J, with 17 bases in the middle. The CDR3 is 16 residues long. The CDR3 spells CASRAGQSGDTGELFF. The CDR3 nucleotides are TGTGCCAGCAGAGCTGGACAGTCCGGGGACACCGGGGAGCTGTTTTTT.

The chain combines TRBV19 with TRBJ1-5; no reliable D call. This CDR3 comprises 15 residues. The germline CDR1 and CDR2 sequences are LNHDA and SQIVND (reference sequence). V was trimmed by 3 bases and J by 7 bases, leaving 16 bases between them. CDR3 in amino acids: CASSIISEVRQPQHF. The CDR3 nucleotides read TGTGCCAGTAGTATTATATCAGAGGTGAGGCAGCCCCAGCATTTT.

V gene TRBV5-1 combines with J gene TRBJ2-3; D is unclear. CDR3 length: 14 amino acids. The V end lost 3 bases, the J end lost 6 bases, and 14 bases lay between the germline ends. Per the germline V gene, CDR1 is SGHRS and CDR2 is YFSETQ. The CDR3 bases are TGCGCCAGCAGCTCTGAGTTTTCTTGGGATACGCAGTATTTT. This sequence encodes CASSSEFSWDTQYF.

Here the CDR3 DNA reads TGTGCCAGCACTAAACCCTGGGGGGGCGCGGACACTGAAGCTTTCTTT. Translation gives CASTKPWGGADTEAFF. The V and J genes are TRBV11-1 and TRBJ1-1; tentatively, D is TRBD1 (6 bases). The CDR3 sequence is 16 residues long. V was cut by 7 bases and J by 3 bases, with 21 bases left in between. Germline assignment: CDR1 SGHAT and CDR2 FQDESV (reference sequence).